The 2 T cell receptor beta chains below were found in one sample sequenced in a study of blood T cell repertoires in COVID-19. Using immunoSEQ multiplex PCR, the repertoire was profiled, and TCRdb retains in-frame clones only, with some absent. Among hundreds of thousands of clones listed, around 89% were seen once. The source material was peripheral blood. The receptors shown here come from a man aged 40-49 years with acute or convalescent COVID-19.

The rearrangement links TRBV12-3 or TRBV12-4 to TRBJ1-3; D is unresolved. This CDR3 has 13 residues. Trimming pared 1 base from V and 7 bases from J, leaving 8 bases between. CDR3 in DNA: TGTGCCAGCAGTTTAGGGGCCCCGAACACCATATATTTT. Its protein is CASSLGAPNTIYF.

This chain connects TRBV11-2 to TRBJ2-2; no reliable D call. Germline-derived CDR1 and CDR2 are SGHAT and FQNNGV. The CDR3 has 13 amino acids. Trimming removed 1 base at V and 5 bases at J, with 5 bases between. The CDR3 nucleotides are TGTGCCAGCAGCTTAGTACAGACCGGGGAGCTGTTTTTT. Encoded protein: CASSLVQTGELFF.